Described below is a single T cell receptor (beta chain) sequence and its context. No antigen is known for it. This entry is derived from a study of cytomegalovirus exposure and HLA in healthy donors. Findings of the study overall: In a later analysis, common viral pathogens appeared linked to several of the most significant clusters.

The PCR used 60 Vbeta and 13 Jbeta primers. Profiling relied on immunoSEQ multiplex PCR, and the TCRdb table lists in-frame clones only, not all of them. Of some 160,000 clones in the sample, around 79% are singletons; the top ten hold 1.7%. The source material was PBMCs. The clonotype comes from a woman aged 25 to 39 in good health and CMV-seronegative.

CDR3 sequence: CASGPLLARLAGGTEQFF. The CDR3, as DNA: TGTGCTAGTGGTCCCCTCCTTGCGCGTCTAGCGGGGGGAACTGAGCAGTTCTTC. The rearrangement uses TRBV12-5 and TRBJ2-1; 11 nucleotides match TRBD2. The V gene end was trimmed by 5 bases and the J gene end by 9 bases; junction bases not matched to a gene: 18. The CDR3 contains 18 residues. Germline CDR1 reads LGHNT; CDR2 reads FRNRAP.